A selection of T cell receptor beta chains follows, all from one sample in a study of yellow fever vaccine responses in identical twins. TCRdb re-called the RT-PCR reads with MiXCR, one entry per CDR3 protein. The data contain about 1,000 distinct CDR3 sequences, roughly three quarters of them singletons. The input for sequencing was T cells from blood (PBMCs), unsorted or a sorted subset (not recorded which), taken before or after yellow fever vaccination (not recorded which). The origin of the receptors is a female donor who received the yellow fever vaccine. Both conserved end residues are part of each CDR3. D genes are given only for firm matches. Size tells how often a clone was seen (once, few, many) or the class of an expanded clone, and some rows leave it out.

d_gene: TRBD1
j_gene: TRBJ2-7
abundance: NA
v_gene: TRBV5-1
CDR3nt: TGCGCCAGCAGCTTTTCGGGACAGGGAAGCTACGAGCAGTACTTC
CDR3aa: CASSFSGQGSYEQYF

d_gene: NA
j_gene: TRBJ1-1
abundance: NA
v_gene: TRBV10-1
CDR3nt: TGCGCCAGCAGTGACAGGGGAGGGCTAAGGGCTGAAGCTTTCTTT
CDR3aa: CASSDRGGLRAEAFF

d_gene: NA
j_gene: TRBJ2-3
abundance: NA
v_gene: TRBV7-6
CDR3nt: TGTGCCAGCAGCTTAGCCGTGGCCGGGGTTGGTACGCAGTATTTT
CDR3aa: CASSLAVAGVGTQYF

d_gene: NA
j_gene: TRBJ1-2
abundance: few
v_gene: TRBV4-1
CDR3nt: TGCGCCAGCAGCCAAGATCAGGGGTACGGCTACACCTTC
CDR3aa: CASSQDQGYGYTF

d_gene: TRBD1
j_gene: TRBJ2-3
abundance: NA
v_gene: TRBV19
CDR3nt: TGTGCCAAACTGAAGGGACAGACCTTACTCAGCACAGATACGCAGTATTTT
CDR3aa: CAKLKGQTLLSTDTQYF

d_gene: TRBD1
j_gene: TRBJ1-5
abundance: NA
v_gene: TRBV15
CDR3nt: TGTGCCACCAGCAGAGTTACAGGGGACCAGCCCCAGCATTTT
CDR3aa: CATSRVTGDQPQHF

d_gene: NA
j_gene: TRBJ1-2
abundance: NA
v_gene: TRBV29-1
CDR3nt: TGCAGCGTTGACGGGGGGCTCTATGGCTACACCTTC
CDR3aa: CSVDGGLYGYTF

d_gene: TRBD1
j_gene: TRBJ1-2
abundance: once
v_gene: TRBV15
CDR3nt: TGTGCCACCAGCAGCGAATCGACAGGGGACGGCTACACCTTC
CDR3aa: CATSSESTGDGYTF

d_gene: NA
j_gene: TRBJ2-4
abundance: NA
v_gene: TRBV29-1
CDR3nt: TGCAGCGTTGAATTCCCCAAAAACATTCAGTACTTC
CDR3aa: CSVEFPKNIQYF

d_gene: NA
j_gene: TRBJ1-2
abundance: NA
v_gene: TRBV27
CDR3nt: TGTGCCAGCAGTTTAGGGGGAAATGGCTACACCTTC
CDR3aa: CASSLGGNGYTF

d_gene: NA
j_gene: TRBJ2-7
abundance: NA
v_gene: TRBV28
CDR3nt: TGTGCCAGCAGTGTGGATTTTGTTTTGGGGAACGAGCAGTACTTC
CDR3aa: CASSVDFVLGNEQYF

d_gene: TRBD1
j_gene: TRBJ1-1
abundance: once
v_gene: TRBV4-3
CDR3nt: TGCGCCAGCAGCCAGCACAGGGGGCTTAACACTGAAGCTTTCTTT
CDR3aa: CASSQHRGLNTEAFF

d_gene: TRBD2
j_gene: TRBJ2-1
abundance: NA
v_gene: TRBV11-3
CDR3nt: TGTGCCAGCAGCCAGGAGCGGGGGGGAGGAGGTGAGCAGTTCTTC
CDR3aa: CASSQERGGGGEQFF

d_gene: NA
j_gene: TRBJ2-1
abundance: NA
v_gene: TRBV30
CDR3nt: TGTGCCTGGAGTGTTGGGTCGGCCTCGTGGACCGATGAGCAGTTCTTC
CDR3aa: CAWSVGSASWTDEQFF

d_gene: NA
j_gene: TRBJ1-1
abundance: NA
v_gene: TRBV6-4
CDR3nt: TGTGCCAGCAGTGACAGGGTAGTGAACACTGAAGCTTTCTTT
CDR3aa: CASSDRVVNTEAFF

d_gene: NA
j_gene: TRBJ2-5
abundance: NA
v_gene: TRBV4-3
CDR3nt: TGCGCCAGCAGCCAAGAGTCCTACCAAGAGACCCAGTACTTC
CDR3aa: CASSQESYQETQYF

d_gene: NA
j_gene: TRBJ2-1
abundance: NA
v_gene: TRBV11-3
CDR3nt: TGTGCCAGCAGCTTACAGGGGAGGACCTACAATGAGCAGTTCTTC
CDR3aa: CASSLQGRTYNEQFF

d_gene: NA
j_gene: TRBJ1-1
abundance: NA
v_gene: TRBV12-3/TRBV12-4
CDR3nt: TGTGCCAGCACCCCTTCCGTGAACACTGAAGCTTTCTTT
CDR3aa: CASTPSVNTEAFF

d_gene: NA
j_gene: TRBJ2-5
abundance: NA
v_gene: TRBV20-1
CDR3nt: TGCAGTGCCAGGGGGGGGGGAGGTCGGGAGACCCAGTACTTC
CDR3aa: CSARGGGGRETQYF

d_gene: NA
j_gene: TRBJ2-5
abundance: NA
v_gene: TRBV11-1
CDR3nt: TGTGCCAGCAGCTTAGCCGGGACTGACACCGAGACCCAGTACTTC
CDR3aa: CASSLAGTDTETQYF

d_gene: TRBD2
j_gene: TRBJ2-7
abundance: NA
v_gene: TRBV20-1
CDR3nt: TGCAGTGCTAGATCGACTAGCCGCTACGAGCAGTACTTC
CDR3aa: CSARSTSRYEQYF

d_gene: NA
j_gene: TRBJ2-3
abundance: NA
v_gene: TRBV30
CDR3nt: TGTGCCTGGACCCAGGGGGATACGCAGTATTTT
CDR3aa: CAWTQGDTQYF

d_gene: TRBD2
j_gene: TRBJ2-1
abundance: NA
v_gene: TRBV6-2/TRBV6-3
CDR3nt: TGTGCCAGCAGTTACTCGCGGGAGGGGGGTAATGAGCAGTTCTTC
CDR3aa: CASSYSREGGNEQFF

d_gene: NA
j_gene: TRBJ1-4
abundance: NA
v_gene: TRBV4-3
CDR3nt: TGCGCCAGCAGCCATGAACAGGGAGGGCCTGAAAAACTGTTTTTT
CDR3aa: CASSHEQGGPEKLFF

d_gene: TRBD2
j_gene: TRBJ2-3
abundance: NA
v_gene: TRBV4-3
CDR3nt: TGCGCCAGCAGCCAAGAGGGGACTAGCGGGGGAGGTGAAGATACGCAGTATTTT
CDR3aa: CASSQEGTSGGGEDTQYF

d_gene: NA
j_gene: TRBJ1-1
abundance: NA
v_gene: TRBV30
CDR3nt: TGTGCCTGGAGTGTAAGTGACATCCTGAACACTGAAGCTTTCTTT
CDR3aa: CAWSVSDILNTEAFF

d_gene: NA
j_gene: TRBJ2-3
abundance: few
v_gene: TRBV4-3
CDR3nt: TGCGCCAGCAGCCAAGATCTAGGGGGGCCCACAGATACGCAGTATTTT
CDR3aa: CASSQDLGGPTDTQYF

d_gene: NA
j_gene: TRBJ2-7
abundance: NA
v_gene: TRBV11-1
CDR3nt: TGTGCCAGCAGCTTAGCGTTGACCTACGAGCAGTACTTC
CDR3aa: CASSLALTYEQYF

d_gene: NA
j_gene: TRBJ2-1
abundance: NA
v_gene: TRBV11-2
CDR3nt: TGTGCCAGCAGCTTAGATATTGAGCAGTTCTTC
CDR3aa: CASSLDIEQFF

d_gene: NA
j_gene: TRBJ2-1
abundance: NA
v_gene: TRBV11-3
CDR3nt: TGTGCCAGCAGCCTGGACACCCGAGGCACCTACAATGAGCAGTTCTTC
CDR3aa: CASSLDTRGTYNEQFF

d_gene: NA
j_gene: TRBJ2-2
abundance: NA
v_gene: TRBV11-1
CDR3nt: TGTGCCAGCAGCTTATTCGGGGAGCTGTTTTTT
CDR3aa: CASSLFGELFF

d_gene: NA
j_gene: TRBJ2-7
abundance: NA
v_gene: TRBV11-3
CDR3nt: TGTGCCAGCAGCTTCGGGGCGGGACCAGCCTACGAGCAGTACTTC
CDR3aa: CASSFGAGPAYEQYF

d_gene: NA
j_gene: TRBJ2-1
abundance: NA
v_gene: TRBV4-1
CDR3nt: TGCGCCAGCAGCCCCCCCGTTGCGTCGACTATCAATGAGCAGTTCTTC
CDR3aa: CASSPPVASTINEQFF

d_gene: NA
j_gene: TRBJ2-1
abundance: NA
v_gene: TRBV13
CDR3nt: TGTGCCAGCAGAGCGATCAGCAATGAGCAGTTCTTC
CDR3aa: CASRAISNEQFF

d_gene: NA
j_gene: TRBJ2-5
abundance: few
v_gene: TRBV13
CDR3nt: TGTGCCAGCAGCTTCGGAGAGACCCAGTACTTC
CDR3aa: CASSFGETQYF

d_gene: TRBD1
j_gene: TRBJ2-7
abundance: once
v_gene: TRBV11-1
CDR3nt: TGTGCCAGCAGCTTAGCCCCGGGACAGGGAACTCAGCAGTACTTC
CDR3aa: CASSLAPGQGTQQYF

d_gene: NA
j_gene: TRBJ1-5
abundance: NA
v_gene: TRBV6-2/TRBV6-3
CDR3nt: TGTGCCAGCAGTTACTCGATGACAGTGTATAGCAATCAGCCCCAGCATTTT
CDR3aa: CASSYSMTVYSNQPQHF

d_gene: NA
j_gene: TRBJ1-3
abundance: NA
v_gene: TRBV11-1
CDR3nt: TGTGCCAGCGGACGAATGGCCGGCGGCGGGAGCTCTGGAAACACCATATATTTT
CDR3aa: CASGRMAGGGSSGNTIYF

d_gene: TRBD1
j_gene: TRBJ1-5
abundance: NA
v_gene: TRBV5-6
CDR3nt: TGTGCCAGCAGCTGGGGCGACAGGGGTAACAATCAGCCCCAGCATTTT
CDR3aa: CASSWGDRGNNQPQHF

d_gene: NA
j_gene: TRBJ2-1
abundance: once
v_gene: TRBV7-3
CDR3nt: TGTGCCAGCAGCTTAATACCTAGCGAGCAATACAATGAGCAGTTCTTC
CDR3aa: CASSLIPSEQYNEQFF

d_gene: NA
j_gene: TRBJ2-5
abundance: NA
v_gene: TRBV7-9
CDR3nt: TGTGCCAGCAGCTTTCCACCTGACAGGTTCCAAGAGACCCAGTACTTC
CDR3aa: CASSFPPDRFQETQYF

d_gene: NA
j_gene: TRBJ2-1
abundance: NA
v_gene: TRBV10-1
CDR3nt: TGCGCCAGCAGTGAGAGCGAGACAGGGAGGGTGGGTGAGCAGTTCTTC
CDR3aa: CASSESETGRVGEQFF

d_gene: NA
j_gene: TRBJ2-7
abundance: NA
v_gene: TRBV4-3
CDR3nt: TGCGCCAGCAGCCAAGTGAACAGGGAGAGTGAGCAGTACTTC
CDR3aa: CASSQVNRESEQYF

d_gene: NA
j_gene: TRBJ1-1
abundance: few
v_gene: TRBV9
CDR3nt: TGTGCCAGCAGCGGCGGGACCCCTGAAGCTTTCTTT
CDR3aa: CASSGGTPEAFF

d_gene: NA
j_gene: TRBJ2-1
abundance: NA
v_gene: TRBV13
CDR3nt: TGTGCCAGCACCGGGGGTGGGACAACCTACAATGAGCAGTTCTTC
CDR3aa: CASTGGGTTYNEQFF

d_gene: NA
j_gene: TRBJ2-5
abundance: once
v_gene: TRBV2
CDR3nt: TGTGCCAGCAGTGCCTTGGGGTACACCTACCAAGAGACCCAGTACTTC
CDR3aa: CASSALGYTYQETQYF

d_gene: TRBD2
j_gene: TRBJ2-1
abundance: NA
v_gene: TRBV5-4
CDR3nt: TGTGCCAGCAGCTTGGTAGCGGGGGGCCCTAGCTCCTACAATGAGCAGTTCTTC
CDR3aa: CASSLVAGGPSSYNEQFF

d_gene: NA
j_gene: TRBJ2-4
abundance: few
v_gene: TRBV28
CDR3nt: TGTGCCAGCAGCCCTTTGTGGGGGGCGGGAAACATTCAGTACTTC
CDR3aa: CASSPLWGAGNIQYF

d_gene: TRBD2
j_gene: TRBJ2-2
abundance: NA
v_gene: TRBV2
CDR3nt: TGTGCCAGCAGTGCCGGGACTACAGCCCCCGGGGAGCTGTTTTTT
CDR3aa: CASSAGTTAPGELFF

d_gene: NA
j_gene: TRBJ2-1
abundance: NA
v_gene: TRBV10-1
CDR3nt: TGCGCCAGCAGTGATCCTTCCCCCTGGCACGCTCCAAATGAGCAGTTCTTC
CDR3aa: CASSDPSPWHAPNEQFF

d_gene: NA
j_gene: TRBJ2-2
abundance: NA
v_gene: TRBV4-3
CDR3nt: TGCGCCAGCAGCCAACCACAGGAACGCGGGGAGCTGTTTTTT
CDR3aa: CASSQPQERGELFF

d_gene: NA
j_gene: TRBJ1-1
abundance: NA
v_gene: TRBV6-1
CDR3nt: TGTGCCAGCAGTGAAACCCAAGGGGCGCCTACTGAAGCTTTCTTT
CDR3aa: CASSETQGAPTEAFF

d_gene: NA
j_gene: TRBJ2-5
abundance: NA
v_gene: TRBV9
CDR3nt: TGTGCCAGCAGCGTCGCTGAAGAGACCCAGTACTTC
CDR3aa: CASSVAEETQYF

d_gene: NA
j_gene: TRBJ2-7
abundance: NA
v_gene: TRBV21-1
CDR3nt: TGTGCCAGCAGCAAAGCGGGGGGGGGCTACGAGCAGTACTTC
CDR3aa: CASSKAGGGYEQYF